The text below deals with one T cell receptor beta chain. This entry belongs to a study of blood T cell repertoires in COVID-19. The wider study: The samples span acute and convalescent COVID-19 from the United States, Italy and Spain. The cDNA or gDNA used as material had been derived from T cells, B-cell-depleted T cells, or PBMCs.

This CDR3 region has 13 residues. Per the germline V gene, CDR1 is GTSNPN and CDR2 is SVGIG (reference sequence). V was clipped by 0 bases and J by 6 bases, with 11 bases between them. In the authors' workflow: Reference gene primer amplification in the assay estimated nucleated cell counts. The method was immunoSEQ multiplex PCR; TCRdb's version includes in-frame clones alone and lacks a portion of them. V and J calls and clone size come straight from that table; D and trimming were deduced from the DNA. The sample lists about 250,000 clones; 70% to 90% were seen once. The chain couples TRBV30 to TRBJ1-2; D is unclear. This receptor was identified in a man in his fifties or sixties with acute or convalescent COVID-19. The material sequenced was peripheral blood. CDR3 amino acids: CAWSVLVENGYTF. CDR3 DNA: TGTGCCTGGAGTGTACTAGTGGAGAATGGCTACACCTTC.